The following is a T cell receptor beta chain sequence with its context. This clone's antigen is unknown. The record has no base qualities; no much larger clone is one base away. The data originate from a study of cytomegalovirus exposure and HLA in healthy donors (dated by TCRdb to 2016 to 2017). As for the study more broadly: An earlier analysis of about 530 of the donors reported 276 Gb of sequence data and approximately 120 million unique TCR beta sequences obtained from some 170 million T cells. Around 330 gigabases of sequencing data and 70 million to 100 million unique TCR sequences made up an early release that covered fewer than 650 HLA-typed donors. Among the roughly 390 genotyped donors, about 83% belonged to the genetic ancestry cluster associated with self-reported Caucasian donors. The study aimed to test whether signatures of past pathogen exposure could be identified by cataloging public T cell receptors. The study used immunosequencing to profile the T cell repertoires of approximately 630 subjects and linked those repertoires to cytomegalovirus serostatus. In addition to the first cohort of 666 subjects, a separate validation cohort of 130 or so different subjects was used. The study combined high-throughput TCR immunosequencing, statistical association of individual TCRs with disease status, and machine learning to predict cytomegalovirus infection status. In a later analysis, previously published TCR beta repertoires from 550 to 750 donors were re-analyzed and high-resolution HLA genotyping was added so that TCR occurrence patterns could be studied. Rather than using new phenotypic data, the later analysis identified candidate immune exposures from TCR beta sequences and from how often those sequences occurred across donors. In an earlier analysis of roughly 580 of the donors, high-throughput TCR beta sequencing was used to judge whether each TCR beta V gene segment behaved as functional or pseudogenic. Alongside the repertoire data, information on donor age, sex, ethnicity and CMV serostatus was compiled. A later genetic analysis took genome-wide SNP genotypes for 398 of the 666 donors and used that subset as a discovery cohort. All discovery cohort repertoires had been generated using a single sequencing platform. Class I and class II HLA loci were covered by the typing at four-digit resolution. The number of typed donors differed by locus: about 629-640 for A, B, C, DRB1 and DQB1; 500 to 550 for DQA1; around 580 for DPA1; and 450 to 480 for DPB1. Four or five DR-DQ haplotypes were handled as single units for association and clustering because linkage in the cohort was strong. Among roughly 400 genotyped donors of the cohort, an average of roughly 230,000 unique TCR beta nucleotide sequences was sequenced per donor, of which about 19% were non-productive.

Trimming at the junction amounts to 2 bases on V and 9 bases on J, and the germline ends lie 8 bases apart. The CDR3 holds 11 amino acids from the cysteine to the phenylalanine. Solely the CDR3 DNA is kept, with 33 bases framed from the first base. Reading the germline V gene (reference sequence) gives CDR1 DFQATT and CDR2 SNEGSKA. The cohort was made up of 666 healthy bone marrow donors. Cohort members were all nominally healthy when sampled, although unrecorded immune exposures were likely present. The donor tested CMV seronegative, placing the donor among the approximately 400 seronegative members of the cohort. A peripheral blood sample was provided by each donor, and peripheral blood mononuclear cells were used for TCR beta sequencing. Genomic DNA extraction from the blood cell samples was performed with the Qiagen DNeasy Blood Extraction Kit. The library was built by means of the immunoSEQ multiplex PCR assay. The multiplex PCR relied on a mix of 60 forward primers for TCR Vbeta segments and 13 reverse primers for TCR Jbeta segments. The CDR3 region of rearranged TCR beta genes was amplified from genomic DNA with a multiplex PCR assay. The amplified TCR beta libraries were sequenced on the Illumina HiSeq System as 87-base-pair reads. In the paper's pipeline: A later analysis counted about 80 million unique TCR beta chains across the roughly 700 repertoires, and 9 million to 14 million of these chains were shared by at least two donors. A nearest-neighbor algorithm error-corrected the raw reads and collapsed the reads into unique sequences, merging closely related sequences to remove PCR and sequencing errors. CDR3 sequences were aligned to IMGT reference sequences to assign V, D and J gene segments. For a sequence to be retained, a match of at least six nucleotides was required to both a V gene segment and a J gene segment. A rearrangement was called productive if the CDR3 had no stop codons and remained in frame with V and J, and every other rearrangement was called non-productive. Following IMGT convention, CDR3 was defined as the stretch from the second conserved V-encoded cysteine to the conserved J-encoded phenylalanine. Sequences without an unambiguous match to a single V gene segment were excluded from the earlier analysis of a few hundred of the donors. In an earlier analysis of several hundred of the donors, V segments were called functional above 56.7% productive rearrangements and were called segregating when the between-donor standard deviation exceeded 5%. A statistical classification framework was developed to diagnose cytomegalovirus status using the catalog of TCR beta chain sequences. V and J gene assignment, in a later analysis, came from comparing TCR nucleotide sequences with IMGT/GENE-DB human TR gene sequences. In a later analysis, CDR3 sequences and most-parsimonious VDJ recombination scenarios were assigned using the TCRdist pipeline. In a later analysis, each TCR beta chain was defined by its CDR3 amino acid sequence together with its V-gene family, and reads lacking a unique V-gene family were excluded. In a later analysis, 500 to 700 highly shared, low-generation-probability nucleotide sequences were removed to address suspected cross-contamination and a sequencing artifact. For each public chain, a later analysis derived a clonal expansion index from normalized ranks of inferred template counts within each repertoire. Generation probabilities in a later analysis came from a VDJ recombination model fitted to out-of-frame rearrangements, and those results were checked against IGoR. A later analysis scored TCR-TCR, TCR-HLA and TCR-CMV co-occurrence with hypergeometric tests, applying a repertoire-size bias correction to TCR pairs. A later analysis estimated false discovery rates by permuting HLA or CMV assignments 20 times. In a later analysis, co-occurring TCRs were grouped using DBSCAN, and TCRdist sequence similarity was added for clustering within HLA-allele-positive subsets. For co-occurrence clustering, repertoires with fewer than 30,000 or more than 120,000 public chains were excluded, along with roughly five repertoires with anomalous nucleotide sharing. TCRdb limited this immuneACCESS table to in-frame rearrangements with V and J called. A share of clones is missing; checked studies link under half to unresolved V genes, and the rest is unexplained. V, J and clone size were drawn from that table, and D and trimming were deduced from the DNA. In this sample the table shows about 130,000 clones, roughly four fifths of which occur a single time. The top ten clonotypes cover over 2% of the sample.

Overall study results and their limits: Correlated functional status among segregating V segments might reflect linkage disequilibrium, but an unknown experimental factor could not be ruled out. Sequencing depth was assumed to be roughly uniform across donors in the presence/absence analyses, though that assumption may not hold. In a later analysis, most CMV-associated TCR beta chains were found to appear HLA-restricted, with HLA associations seemingly driven largely by CMV exposure. In both the original and validation cohorts, the classifier was reported to diagnose cytomegalovirus status with high specificity and sensitivity. In a later analysis, several top co-occurrence clusters were reported to appear linked to parvovirus B19, influenza, CMV and Epstein-Barr virus. For the cohort, immune exposure information was limited to CMV serostatus. In an earlier analysis of 587 of the donors, most TCR beta V segments appeared in productive rearrangements about 87% or about 30% of the time, broadly matching IMGT annotations. Assigning TCR associations to individual alleles was difficult when HLA alleles, especially DR and DQ, strongly co-occurred. A cluster of highly shared sequence variants was judged likely to be a technical artifact of the sequencing pipeline. In a later analysis, 15,000 to 20,000 TCR beta sequences were associated with specific HLA alleles at a false discovery rate of 0.05. A further reported finding was that TCR beta sequences accurately predicted the HLA-A and HLA-B alleles for most subjects in the first cohort. A later analysis found that HLA-associated TCR beta chains were more clonally expanded and had lower generation probabilities than equally common non-associated chains. A later analysis found that TCR association rates varied across HLA loci, with DRB1 alleles showing the most associated TCRs and HLA-C alleles the fewest. Because HLA typing was missing for some donors at each locus, association tests included only the typed subset. In vitro tests confirmed that a few of the cytomegalovirus-associated TCR beta chains recognize cytomegalovirus antigens. Because the 87-base-pair reads could not distinguish some IMGT-functional V segments, including TRBV6-2 and TRBV6-3, those segments were excluded. Because counts were too low, seventeen rarely observed V segments, including chromosome 9 orphons, were excluded from the earlier analysis of about 500 of the donors. In a later genetic analysis, a missense DCLRE1C variant was associated with V-gene and J-gene trimming of TCR beta chains, and the association was replicated in an independent cohort. A total of some 180 TCR beta chains were listed by the study as associated with cytomegalovirus. According to the authors, the approach could potentially be generalized to other disease states and immunological phenotypes. In this cohort, only TCR beta chains were sequenced, and detectable features were limited by the absence of alpha or paired-chain data. A later genetic analysis reported fewer N-insertions in productive TCRs among donors in an Asian-associated ancestry cluster than the roughly 700-donor mean. Most TCR sequences were observed very rarely across donors, whereas some public TCRs were present in many individuals.

Material: PBMCs. This receptor was taken from a man aged 30-40 years in good health and CMV-seronegative. This sequence uses TRBV20-1 and TRBJ2-1, and TRBD2 may be the D gene, going by 5 matching bases. The DNA sequence is TGCAGTGCTAGATCCGGGGTTGAGCAGTTCTTC. Translation gives CSARSGVEQFF.